The 14 T cell receptor beta chains in this list originate from one sample, sequenced in a study of blood T cell repertoires in COVID-19. Profiling relied on immunoSEQ multiplex PCR, and the TCRdb table lists in-frame clones only, not all of them. Of roughly 300,000 clones in the sample, around four fifths are singletons; the top ten hold approximately 9%. What was sequenced was peripheral blood. Source of these receptors: a woman between 45 and 60 years old who had recovered from COVID-19.

The chain links TRBV18 to TRBJ1-4; 8 nucleotides line up with TRBD1. Germline values: CDR1 KGHSH, CDR2 LQKENI. V lost 6 bases to trimming and J lost 12 bases; unmatched junction nucleotides: 6. The CDR3 extends over 12 amino acids. Here the CDR3 reads CASSPQGAELFF. As DNA, the CDR3 is TGTGCCAGCTCGCCCCAGGGGGCAGAACTGTTTTTT.

The gene calls are TRBV19 and TRBJ2-7; D is possibly TRBD1 (5 bases). The V gene lost 3 bases and the J gene lost 2 bases, with 14 bases spanning the gap. CDR3 length: 15 residues. Per the germline V gene, CDR1 is LNHDA and CDR2 is SQIVND (reference sequence). The CDR3 region is CASSMTTGSTYEQYF. DNA of the CDR3: TGTGCCAGTAGTATGACCACAGGTAGTACCTACGAGCAGTACTTC.

The gene calls are TRBV2 and TRBJ2-2, with 12 bases lining up with TRBD1. CDR1 is SNHLY, CDR2 FYNNEI, per germline. The CDR3 is 16 residues long. J lost 8 bases, V lost 0 bases, and 4 bases had no gene match. CDR3 sequence: CASSEAGQGATGELFF. The CDR3 nucleotides read TGTGCCAGCAGTGAAGCGGGACAGGGGGCTACAGGGGAGCTGTTTTTT.

The chain has TRBV2 and TRBJ1-3, with a possible D match to TRBD1 (6 bases). Trimming removed 6 bases at V and 0 bases at J, with 9 bases between. The CDR3 is made up of 14 amino acids. CDR1 SNHLY and CDR2 FYNNEI come from the germline V gene. CDR3 nucleotide sequence: TGTGCCAGCAGCGGACAGCTCTCTGGAAACACCATATATTTT. The encoded protein is CASSGQLSGNTIYF. The full variable domain, its missing parts supplied by reference TRBV2 and TRBJ1-3, is EPEVTQTPSHQVTQMGQEVILRCVPISNHLYFYWYRQILGQKVEFLVSFYNNEISEKSEIFDDQFSVERPDGSNFTLKIRSTKLEDSAMYFCASSGQLSGNTIYFGEGSWLTVV.

The chain's CDR3 is CAISDRGSGTEAFF. CDR3 nucleotide sequence: TGTGCCATCAGTGATAGGGGTAGTGGGACTGAAGCTTTCTTT. The genes are TRBV10-3 and TRBJ1-1; perhaps TRBD1 as D (5 bases). The CDR3 has 14 amino acids. V shed 3 bases and J shed 5 bases, with 13 bases lying between them. The germline V gene encodes CDR1 ENHRY and CDR2 SYGVKD.

The gene calls are TRBV9 and TRBJ1-2; TRBD1 agrees at 10 bases. V shed 3 bases, J shed 8 bases, and the junction held 4 bases outside the gene matches. CDR1 SGDLS and CDR2 YYNGEE come from the germline V gene. This CDR3 has 13 residues. CDR3 residues: CASSGQGARGYTF. The CDR3 bases are TGTGCCAGCAGCGGACAGGGGGCGCGGGGCTACACCTTC.

The V and J genes are TRBV6-4 and TRBJ1-1, with 7 bases that match TRBD1. The CDR3 has 14 residues. J was trimmed by 3 bases and V by 3 bases; bases with no gene match: 4. Germline V lookup: CDR1 MRHNA, CDR2 SNTAGT. The CDR3 protein is CASSETGLDTEAFF. The CDR3 nucleotides are TGTGCCAGCAGTGAGACAGGGTTGGACACTGAAGCTTTCTTT.

The chain recombines TRBV10-3 with TRBJ1-6; TRBD1 aligns across 7 bases. The germline CDR1 and CDR2 sequences are ENHRY and SYGVKD. The CDR3 totals 14 residues. V trimming: 2 bases; J trimming: 6 bases; junction bases outside the gene matches: 1. CDR3 DNA sequence: TGTGCCATCAGTGAGCGGGACAGTAATTCACCCCTCCACTTT. The encoded protein is CAISERDSNSPLHF.

This sequence joins TRBV6-5 and TRBJ2-7; TRBD1 is a possible D gene (6 bases). This CDR3 spans 15 amino acids. V shed 0 bases and J shed 3 bases, with 12 bases lying between them. Germline-derived CDR1 and CDR2 are MNHEY and SVGAGI. The CDR3 sequence: CASSYSTGQVYEQYF. The CDR3 region has the DNA TGTGCCAGCAGTTACTCGACGGGACAAGTCTACGAGCAGTACTTC.

The V and J genes are TRBV28 and TRBJ2-7; 9 nucleotides agree with TRBD1. The junction had 10 bases not matched to a gene; V was cut back by 7 bases and J by 3 bases. The CDR3 extends over 15 amino acids. CDR1 is MDHEN and CDR2 is SYDVKM in the germline V gene. Here the CDR3 DNA reads TGTGCCAGCACCTCACCCGGGACAGGGATCTACGAGCAGTACTTC. Amino acid sequence: CASTSPGTGIYEQYF.

This chain uses TRBV11-2 with TRBJ2-1, with 8 bases lining up with TRBD1. CDR3 length equals 12 residues. Germline CDR1 is SGHAT and CDR2 is FQNNGV. J was trimmed by 6 bases and V by 9 bases; bases with no gene match: 4. DNA of the CDR3: TGTGCCAGGTGGACAGGGTTCAATGAGCAGTTCTTC. Protein product: CARWTGFNEQFF.

The chain recombines TRBV5-6 with TRBJ1-6; 9 bases agree with TRBD1. V lost 2 bases to trimming and J lost 10 bases; unmatched junction nucleotides: 13. CDR3 length: 17 residues. Per the germline V gene, CDR1 is SGHDT and CDR2 is YYEEEE. The CDR3: CASSFGQGRLQGSPLHF. The CDR3 DNA sequence: TGTGCCAGCAGCTTCGGACAGGGGCGGTTACAGGGCTCACCCCTCCACTTT.

This clone was detected only once. The rearrangement uses TRBV18 and TRBJ2-7; maybe TRBD1 (5 bases). Per the germline V gene, CDR1 is KGHSH and CDR2 is LQKENI. V was shortened by 2 bases and J by 0 bases, with 8 bases between the two germline ends. The length of the CDR3 is 14 residues. The CDR3 DNA reads TGTGCCAGCTCACCAATGACAGACTCCTACGAGCAGTACTTC. Translated, it gives CASSPMTDSYEQYF.

The V gene is TRBV5-1, the J gene TRBJ2-1; TRBD1 agrees at 8 bases. The V and J ends lost 4 bases and 0 bases, in that order; junction bases with no gene match: 6. CDR1 and CDR2 (germline): SGHRS, YFSETQ. The CDR3 spans 16 residues. This CDR3 reads CASSDGQGISYNEQFF. DNA for the CDR3: TGCGCCAGCAGCGACGGACAGGGTATCTCCTACAATGAGCAGTTCTTC.